Here is one T cell receptor beta chain with its context. Its antigen is as yet unknown. From RNA transcripts, TCR beta CDR3 regions were amplified. The HTBI primer set was used in a first-round RT-PCR of the TCR CDR3. TCRdb reanalysed the multiplex PCR reads using MiXCR and keeps one entry per CDR3 protein. The sample has 450,000 to 700,000 distinct CDR3 sequences, approximately 44% seen once; the top ten hold under 20%. This sample was taken from a study of T cells in Graves' hyperthyroidism and ophthalmopathy. Study observations and caveats: Blood held most thyroid clonotypes expanded above 0.001 frequency.

Any patient presenting with uncontrolled infection, other autoimmune disease, pregnancy or lactation was left out. The diagnoses drew upon clinical symptoms, serum thyroxine and TRAb, thyroid ultrasound and orbital computed tomography. The CDR3 consists of 13 residues. The trim removed 8 bases at V and 8 bases at J, leaving 7 bases unmatched. Germline values: CDR1 SNHLY, CDR2 FYNNEI. Sequencing was carried out using peripheral blood or thyroid tissue (not recorded which). This chain uses TRBV2 with TRBJ1-2; 11 bases match TRBD1. The receptor was isolated from an adult woman with Graves' disease, either hyperthyroidism or ophthalmopathy (not recorded which). The CDR3, as DNA: TGTGCCAGCGGCCTGGACAGGGGGCGAGGCTACACCTTC. As protein: CASGLDRGRGYTF.